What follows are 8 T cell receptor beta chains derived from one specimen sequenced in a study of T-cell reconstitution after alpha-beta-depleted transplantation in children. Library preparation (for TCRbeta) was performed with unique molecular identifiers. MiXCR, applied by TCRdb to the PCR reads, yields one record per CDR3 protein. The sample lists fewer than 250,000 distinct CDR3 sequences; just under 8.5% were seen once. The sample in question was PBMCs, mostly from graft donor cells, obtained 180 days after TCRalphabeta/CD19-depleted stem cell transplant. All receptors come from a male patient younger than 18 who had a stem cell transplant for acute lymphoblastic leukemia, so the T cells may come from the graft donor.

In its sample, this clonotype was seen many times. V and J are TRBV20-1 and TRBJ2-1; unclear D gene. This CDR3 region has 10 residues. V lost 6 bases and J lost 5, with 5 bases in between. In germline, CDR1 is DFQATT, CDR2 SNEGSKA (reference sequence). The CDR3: CSASHNEQFF. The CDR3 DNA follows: TGCAGTGCATCTCACAATGAGCAGTTCTTC.

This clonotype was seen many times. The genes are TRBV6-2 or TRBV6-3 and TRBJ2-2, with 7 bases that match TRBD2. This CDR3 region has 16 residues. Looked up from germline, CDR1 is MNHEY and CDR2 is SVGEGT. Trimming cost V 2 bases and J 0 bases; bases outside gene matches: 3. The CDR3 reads CASSYGRGANTGELFF. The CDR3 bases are TGTGCCAGCAGTTACGGACGGGGGGCGAACACCGGGGAGCTGTTTTTT.

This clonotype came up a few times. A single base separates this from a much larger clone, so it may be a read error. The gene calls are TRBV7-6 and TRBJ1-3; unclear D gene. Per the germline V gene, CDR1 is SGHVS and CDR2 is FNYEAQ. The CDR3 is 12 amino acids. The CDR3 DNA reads TGTGCCAGCAGCTTTTCTGGAAACACCAAATATTTT. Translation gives CASSFSGNTKYF.

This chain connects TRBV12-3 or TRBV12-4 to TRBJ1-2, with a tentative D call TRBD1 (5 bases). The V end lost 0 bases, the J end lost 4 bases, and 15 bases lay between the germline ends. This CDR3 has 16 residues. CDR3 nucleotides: TGTGCCAGCAGTTTAGCCAGGGCAAGCCTTGGCTATGGCTACACCTTC. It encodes CASSLARASLGYGYTF.

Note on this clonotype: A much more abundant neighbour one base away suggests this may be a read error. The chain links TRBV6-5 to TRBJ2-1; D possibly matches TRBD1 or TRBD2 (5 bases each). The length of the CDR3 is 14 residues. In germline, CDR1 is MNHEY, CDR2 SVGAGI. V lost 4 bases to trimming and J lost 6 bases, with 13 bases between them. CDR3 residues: CASSSRGPPNEQFF. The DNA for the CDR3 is TGTGCCAGCAGTTCACGGGGACCCCCCAATGAGCAGTTCTTC.

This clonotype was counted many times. In nucleotides, the CDR3 is TGCGCCAGCAGCTTCCCCGGGACAGGGAACTATGGCTACACCTTC. Protein product: CASSFPGTGNYGYTF. The chain recombines TRBV5-1 with TRBJ1-2, with TRBD1 matching over 9 bases. Germline V lookup: CDR1 SGHRS, CDR2 YFSETQ. The ends lost 2 bases at V and 2 bases at J; junction bases unmatched: 4. CDR3 length equals 15 residues.

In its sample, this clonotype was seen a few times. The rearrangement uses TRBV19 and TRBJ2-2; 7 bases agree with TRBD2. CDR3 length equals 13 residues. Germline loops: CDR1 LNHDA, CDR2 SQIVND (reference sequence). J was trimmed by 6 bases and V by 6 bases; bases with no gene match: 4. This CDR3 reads CASSFGLAGELFF. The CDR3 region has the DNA TGTGCCAGTAGCTTCGGACTAGCCGGGGAGCTGTTTTTT.

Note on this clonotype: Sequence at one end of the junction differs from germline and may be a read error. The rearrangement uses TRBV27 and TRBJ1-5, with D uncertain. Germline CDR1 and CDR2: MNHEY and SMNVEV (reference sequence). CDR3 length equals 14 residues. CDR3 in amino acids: CASSLGGLNQPHHF. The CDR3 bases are TGTGCCAGCAGTTTGGGCGGACTCAATCAGCCCCACCATTTT.